The 9 T cell receptor beta chains in this list originate from one sample, sequenced in a study of T-cell reconstitution after alpha-beta-depleted transplantation in children. TCRbeta library construction was performed incorporating unique molecular identifiers. TCRdb independently ran MiXCR on the PCR reads; one entry per CDR3 protein. Here the sample spans about 440,000 distinct CDR3 sequences, roughly 43% being singletons. The sequencing used PBMCs, collected before TCRalphabeta/CD19-depleted stem cell transplant. These receptors all stem from a girl aged 2 to 10 with aplastic anemia, due to receive a stem cell transplant.

This clonotype was picked up a small number of times. V and J are TRBV7-6 and TRBJ2-2, with D possibly matching TRBD2 (5 bases). The germline gives CDR1 SGHVS, CDR2 FNYEAQ. V lost 1 base, J lost 1 base, and 16 bases lay in between. This CDR3 has 18 amino acids. The CDR3 reads CASSLDPSEAVNTGELFF. CDR3 DNA sequence: TGTGCCAGCAGCTTAGATCCGAGTGAAGCGGTGAACACCGGGGAGCTGTTTTTT.

The sample holds a few counts of this clonotype. The chain recombines TRBV29-1 with TRBJ2-7, with a weak D call TRBD1 (7 bases). CDR1 is SQVTM and CDR2 is ANQGSEA in the germline V gene. Between the trimmed V and J ends, which lost 6 bases and 3 bases, there was a span of 12 bases. This CDR3 region has 12 residues. CDR3 nucleotides: TGCAGCGTGGTCAGGGGGGACTACGAGCAGTACTTC. It codes for CSVVRGDYEQYF.

The CDR3 DNA sequence: TGTGCCAGCAGCTTAGTGCCTCTAGGGGAGCAGTTCTTC. Translating gives CASSLVPLGEQFF. The V gene is TRBV7-6, the J gene TRBJ2-1; D is unresolved. Germline CDR1 is SGHVS and CDR2 is FNYEAQ. This CDR3 is built from 13 residues. With 1 base removed from V and 10 bases from J, the gap between germline ends came to 11 bases.

This clonotype has a handful of counts. CDR3 coding DNA: TGTGCCAGCAGCCGGGGACTAGCGGAAAACATTCAGTACTTC. Translated, it gives CASSRGLAENIQYF. V and J are TRBV5-5 and TRBJ2-4, with TRBD2 identical over 11 bases. The CDR3 has 14 residues. Germline-derived CDR1 and CDR2 are SGHKS and YYEKEE (reference sequence). V lost 4 bases and J lost 5; bases outside the gene matches: 2.

The chain has TRBV11-2 and TRBJ2-7, with TRBD2 as a possible D gene (5 bases). The CDR3 runs to 16 residues. Germline V gene lookup returns CDR1 SGHAT and CDR2 FQNNGV. The V and J ends lost 0 bases and 3 bases respectively, with 15 bases between them. The CDR3 protein is CASSLEAGLIIYEQYF. In DNA, the CDR3 is TGTGCCAGCAGCTTAGAGGCCGGACTGATTATCTACGAGCAGTACTTC.

There are a few counts of this clonotype. The chain combines TRBV7-9 with TRBJ2-7; no firm D call. CDR1 is SEHNR and CDR2 is FQNEAQ in the germline V gene (reference sequence). The CDR3 sequence is 14 residues long. The ends were cut back, 5 bases at V and 0 bases at J, with 11 bases in the middle. The CDR3, as DNA: TGTGCCAGCAGCCCCGGGTCCAGCTCCTACGAGCAGTACTTC. Encoded protein: CASSPGSSSYEQYF.

The chain uses TRBV10-3 and TRBJ2-5, with D possibly being TRBD2 (6 bases). Germline CDR1 reads ENHRY; CDR2 reads SYGVKD. V lost 2 bases and J lost 7, with 17 bases in between. The CDR3 is made up of 15 amino acids. The CDR3 bases are TGTGCCATCAGTGAGGTGGCGGAGGGAACTGGGACCCAGTACTTC. Translated: CAISEVAEGTGTQYF.

This clonotype was recorded a few times. The V call is TRBV18, the J call TRBJ2-5; D unclear. V lost 1 base, J lost 2 bases, and 2 bases lay in between. The CDR3 is made up of 12 amino acids. Germline values: CDR1 KGHSH, CDR2 LQKENI. The CDR3 here is CASSPQQETQYF. The CDR3, as DNA: TGTGCCAGCTCACCACAACAAGAGACCCAGTACTTC.

The chain combines TRBV20-1 with TRBJ2-3; D possibly matches TRBD1 or TRBD2 (5 bases each). CDR3 length: 14 residues. The ends were cut back, 1 base at V and 3 bases at J, with 11 bases in the middle. Per the germline V gene, CDR1 is DFQATT and CDR2 is SNEGSKA (reference sequence). CDR3 in amino acids: CSARGGQGTDTQYF. DNA of the CDR3: TGCAGTGCTAGAGGCGGGCAGGGAACAGATACGCAGTATTTT.